This TCR beta chain was sequenced during a study of response to subunit inactivated influenza vaccine. From germline, CDR1 is SGHDT and CDR2 YYEEEE. J was trimmed by 0 bases and V by 3 bases; bases with no gene match: 5. The CDR3 extends over 16 amino acids. TCRdb called the RT-PCR reads again in MiXCR, with one record for every CDR3 protein. The sample holds approximately 310,000 distinct CDR3 sequences; 20% to 25% are singletons and the top ten take around 9.6%. The receptor was derived from a man between 45 and 75 years old who received an inactivated influenza vaccine. Sequenced here: PBMCs from blood, sampled less than 22 months after vaccination. The V and J genes are TRBV5-6 and TRBJ1-3, with 8 bases identical to TRBD1. CDR3 region: CASSSTGDYSGNTIYF. CDR3 sequence (DNA): TGTGCCAGCAGCTCGACAGGGGACTACTCTGGAAACACCATATATTTT. Using reference TRBV5-6 and TRBJ1-3 for the parts outside the CDR3, the full variable domain is DAGVTQSPTHLIKTRGQQVTLRCSPKSGHDTVSWYQQALGQGPQFIFQYYEEEERQRGNFPDRFSGHQFPNYSSELNVNALLLGDSALYLCASSSTGDYSGNTIYFGEGSWLTVV.